This entry concerns a single T cell receptor beta chain. Using immunoSEQ multiplex PCR, the repertoire was profiled, and TCRdb retains in-frame clones only, with some absent. The top ten clones hold 20% to 30% of a sample with tens of thousands of clones, about 85% of them seen once. These data come from a study of blood T cell repertoires in COVID-19. Whole-study context: Both acute and convalescent COVID-19 samples were obtained from the United States, Italy and Spain.

The CDR3 sequence is 15 residues long. V was shortened by 0 bases and J by 2 bases, with 11 bases between the two germline ends. CDR1 and CDR2 from the germline V gene are SGHRS and YFSETQ. Material: peripheral blood. This TCR came from a man aged 80 or over with active or convalescent COVID-19. The rearrangement uses TRBV5-1 and TRBJ1-1; weak D call: TRBD1 (5 bases). The CDR3 spells CASSLEDSINTEAFF. In DNA form, the CDR3 reads TGCGCCAGCAGCTTGGAAGACAGTATAAACACTGAAGCTTTCTTT.